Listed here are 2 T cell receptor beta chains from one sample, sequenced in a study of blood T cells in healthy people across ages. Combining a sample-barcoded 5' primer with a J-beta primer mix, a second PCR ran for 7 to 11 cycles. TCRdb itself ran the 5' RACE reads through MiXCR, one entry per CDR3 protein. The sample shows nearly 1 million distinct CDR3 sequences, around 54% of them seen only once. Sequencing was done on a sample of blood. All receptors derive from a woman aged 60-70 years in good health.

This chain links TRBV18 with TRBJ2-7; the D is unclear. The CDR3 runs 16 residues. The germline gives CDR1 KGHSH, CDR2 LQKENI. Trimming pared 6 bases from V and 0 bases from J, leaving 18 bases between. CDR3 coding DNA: TGTGCCAGCTCCCCATTTCCCGTGAGTACCTCCTACGAGCAGTACTTC. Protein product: CASSPFPVSTSYEQYF.

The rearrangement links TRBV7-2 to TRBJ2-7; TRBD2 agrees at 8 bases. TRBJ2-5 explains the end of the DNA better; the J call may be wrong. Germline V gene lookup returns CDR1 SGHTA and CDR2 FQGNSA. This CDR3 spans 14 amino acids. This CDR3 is CASSTAGAGETQYF. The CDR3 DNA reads TGTGCCAGCAGCACAGCGGGAGCGGGGGAGACCCAGTACTTC.